The clone carrying this T cell receptor beta chain has ten or more counts. Genomic DNA templated the TCR beta VDJ and CDR3 profiling. TCRdb reprocessed the reads via MiXCR and lists one record per CDR3 protein. The data show 150,000 to 200,000 distinct CDR3 sequences, about three fifths seen once. These data originate in a study of CD8+CD57+ T cells in acquired aplastic anemia. Study as a whole: Isolated CD4+ and CD8+ cells, once sorted, yielded DNA averaging around 3 ug.

The CDR3 length is 15 residues. V was pared by 5 bases and J by 2 bases, with 6 bases of the junction left unmatched. From germline, CDR1 is SGHAT and CDR2 FQDESV (reference sequence). V and J are TRBV11-1 and TRBJ2-4; 7 positions match TRBD1. Specimen: sorted CD4+, CD8+, or CD8+CD57+ T cells (not recorded which) from PBMCs. The receptor comes from a human donor in good health. The CDR3 is CASSRYRGSKNIQYF. The CDR3 DNA is TGTGCCAGCAGCCGATACAGGGGATCCAAAAACATTCAGTACTTC.